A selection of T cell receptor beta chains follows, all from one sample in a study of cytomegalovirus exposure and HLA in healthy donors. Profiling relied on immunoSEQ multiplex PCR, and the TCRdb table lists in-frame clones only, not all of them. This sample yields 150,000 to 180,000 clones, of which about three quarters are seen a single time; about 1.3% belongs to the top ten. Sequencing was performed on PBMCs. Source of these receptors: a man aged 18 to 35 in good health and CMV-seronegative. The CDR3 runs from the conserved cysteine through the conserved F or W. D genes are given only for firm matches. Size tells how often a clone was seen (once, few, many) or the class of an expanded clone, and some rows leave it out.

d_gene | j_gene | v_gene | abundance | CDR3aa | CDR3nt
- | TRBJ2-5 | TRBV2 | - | CASIPRGLDQETQYF | TGTGCCAGCATCCCCCGAGGGCTAGACCAAGAGACCCAGTACTTC
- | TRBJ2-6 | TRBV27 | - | CASSKGWGANVLTF | TGTGCCAGCAGTAAGGGGTGGGGGGCCAACGTCCTGACTTTC
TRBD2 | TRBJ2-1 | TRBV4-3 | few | CASSQEGLADEQFF | TGCGCCAGCAGCCAAGAAGGACTAGCGGATGAGCAGTTCTTC
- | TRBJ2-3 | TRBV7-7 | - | CASSPSRIATDTQYF | TGTGCCAGCAGCCCCTCCCGGATAGCGACAGATACGCAGTATTTT
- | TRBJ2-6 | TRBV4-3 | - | CASSQTATATGANVLTF | TGCGCCAGCAGCCAAACCGCGACAGCGACAGGGGCCAACGTCCTGACTTTC
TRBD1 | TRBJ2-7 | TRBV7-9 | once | CASSRQGSSYEQYF | TGTGCCAGCAGTAGACAGGGATCTTCCTACGAGCAGTACTTC
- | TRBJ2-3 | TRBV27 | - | CASSFGPGADTQYF | TGTGCCAGCAGTTTTGGCCCTGGAGCAGATACGCAGTATTTT
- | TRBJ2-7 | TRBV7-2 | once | CASSFPGDYEQYF | TGTGCCAGCAGCTTCCCCGGGGACTACGAGCAGTACTTC
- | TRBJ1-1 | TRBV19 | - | CASSIGGGHTEAFF | TGTGCCAGTAGTATAGGGGGCGGACACACTGAAGCTTTCTTT
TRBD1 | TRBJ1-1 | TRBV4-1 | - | CASSQGRGQGGMNTEAFF | TGCGCCAGCAGCCAAGGAAGGGGTCAAGGGGGCATGAACACTGAAGCTTTCTTT
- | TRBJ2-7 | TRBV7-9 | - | CASSPYRARGTYEQYF | TGTGCCAGCAGCCCCTACAGGGCCCGAGGTACCTACGAGCAGTACTTC
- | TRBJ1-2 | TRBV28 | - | CASSLGLQGPYGYTF | TGTGCCAGCAGTTTAGGTTTACAGGGCCCCTATGGCTACACCTTC
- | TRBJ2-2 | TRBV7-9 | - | CASSPDSELFF | TGTGCCAGCAGCCCAGACTCCGAGCTGTTTTTT
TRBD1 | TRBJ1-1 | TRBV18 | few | CASSGQHTSEAFF | TGTGCCAGCTCGGGACAGCACACCTCTGAAGCTTTCTTT
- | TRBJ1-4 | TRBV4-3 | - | CASSQRGGPREKLFF | TGCGCCAGCAGCCAACGGGGGGGACCAAGGGAAAAACTGTTTTTT
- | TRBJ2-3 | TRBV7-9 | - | CASCPRGGADTQYF | TGTGCCAGCTGCCCCCGGGGAGGAGCAGATACGCAGTATTTT
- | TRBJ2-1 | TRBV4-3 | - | CASSQRVEGDNEQFF | TGCGCCAGCAGCCAACGGGTCGAGGGGGACAATGAGCAGTTCTTC
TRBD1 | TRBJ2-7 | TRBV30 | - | CAWETGGYEQYF | TGTGCCTGGGAGACAGGGGGGTACGAGCAGTACTTC
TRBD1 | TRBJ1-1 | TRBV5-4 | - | CASSWEGARGQSEAFF | TGTGCCAGCAGCTGGGAGGGGGCCAGGGGGCAAAGTGAAGCTTTCTTT
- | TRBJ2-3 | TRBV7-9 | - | CSSSLEEFTDTQYF | TGTTCCAGCAGCTTAGAAGAGTTCACAGATACGCAGTATTTT